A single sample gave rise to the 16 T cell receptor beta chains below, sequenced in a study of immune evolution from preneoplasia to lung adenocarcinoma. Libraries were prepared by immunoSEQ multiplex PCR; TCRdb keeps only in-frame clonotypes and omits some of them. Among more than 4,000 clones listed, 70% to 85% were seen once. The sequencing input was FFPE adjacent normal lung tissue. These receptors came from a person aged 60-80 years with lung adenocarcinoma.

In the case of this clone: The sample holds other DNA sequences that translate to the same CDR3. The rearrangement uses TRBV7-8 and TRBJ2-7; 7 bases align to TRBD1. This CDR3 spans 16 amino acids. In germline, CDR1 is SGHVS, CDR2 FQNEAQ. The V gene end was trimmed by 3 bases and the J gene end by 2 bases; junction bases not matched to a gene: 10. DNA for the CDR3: TGTGCCAGCAGCTTGTCCGGGACAGTAGGGGCCTACGAGCAGTACTTC. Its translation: CASSLSGTVGAYEQYF.

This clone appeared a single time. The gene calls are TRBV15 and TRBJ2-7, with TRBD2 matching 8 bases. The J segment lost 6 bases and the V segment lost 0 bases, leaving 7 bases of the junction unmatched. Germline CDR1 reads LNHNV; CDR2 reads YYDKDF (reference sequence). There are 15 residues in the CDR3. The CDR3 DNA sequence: TGTGCCACCAGCAGAGACCCGGCGGGGGGTAGCGAGCAGTACTTC. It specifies CATSRDPAGGSEQYF.

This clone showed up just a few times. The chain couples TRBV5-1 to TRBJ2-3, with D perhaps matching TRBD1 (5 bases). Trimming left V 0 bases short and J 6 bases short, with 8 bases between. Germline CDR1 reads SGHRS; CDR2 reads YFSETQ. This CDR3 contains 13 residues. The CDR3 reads CASSLGQPDTQYF. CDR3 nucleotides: TGCGCCAGCAGCTTGGGACAGCCCGATACGCAGTATTTT.

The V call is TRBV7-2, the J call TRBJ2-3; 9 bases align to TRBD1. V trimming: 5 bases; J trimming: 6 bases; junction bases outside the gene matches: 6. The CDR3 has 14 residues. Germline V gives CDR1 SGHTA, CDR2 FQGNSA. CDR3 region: CASSRDRAADTQYF. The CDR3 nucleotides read TGTGCCAGCAGCCGGGACAGGGCGGCTGATACGCAGTATTTT.

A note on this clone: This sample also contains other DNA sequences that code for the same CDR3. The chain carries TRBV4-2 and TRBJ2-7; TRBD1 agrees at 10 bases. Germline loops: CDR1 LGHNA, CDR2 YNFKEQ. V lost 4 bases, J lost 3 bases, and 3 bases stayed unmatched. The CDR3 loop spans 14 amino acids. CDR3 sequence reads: CASSPGQGDYEQYF. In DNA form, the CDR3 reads TGTGCCAGCAGCCCTGGACAGGGGGACTACGAGCAGTACTTC.

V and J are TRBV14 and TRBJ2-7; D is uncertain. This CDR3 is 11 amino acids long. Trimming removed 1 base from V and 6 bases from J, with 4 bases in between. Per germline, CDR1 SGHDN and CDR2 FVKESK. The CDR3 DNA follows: TGTGCCAGCAGCCAAGTGAGCGAGCAGTACTTC. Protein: CASSQVSEQYF. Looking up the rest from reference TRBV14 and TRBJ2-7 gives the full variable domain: EAGVTQFPSHSVIEKGQTVTLRCDPISGHDNLYWYRRVMGKEIKFLLHFVKESKQDESGMPNNRFLAERTGGTYSTLKVQPAELEDSGVYFCASSQVSEQYFGPGTRLTVT.

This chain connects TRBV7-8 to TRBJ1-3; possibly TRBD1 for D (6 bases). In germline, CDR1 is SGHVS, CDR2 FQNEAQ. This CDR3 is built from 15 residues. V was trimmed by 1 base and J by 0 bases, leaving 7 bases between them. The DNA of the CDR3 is TGTGCCAGCAGCTTAGGGACAGTCTCTGGAAACACCATATATTTT. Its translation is CASSLGTVSGNTIYF.

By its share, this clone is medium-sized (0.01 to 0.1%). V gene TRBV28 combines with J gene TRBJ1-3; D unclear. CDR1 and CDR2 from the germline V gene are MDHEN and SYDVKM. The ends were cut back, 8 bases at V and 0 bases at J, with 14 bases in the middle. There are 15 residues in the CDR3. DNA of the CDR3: TGTGCCAGCGGAGATATATTTCGCTCTGGAAACACCATATATTTT. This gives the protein CASGDIFRSGNTIYF.

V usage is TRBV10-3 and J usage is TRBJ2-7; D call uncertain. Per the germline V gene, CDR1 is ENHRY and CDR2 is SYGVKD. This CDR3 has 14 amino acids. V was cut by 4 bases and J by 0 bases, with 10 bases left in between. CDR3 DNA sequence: TGTGCCATCAGTGGAAGGGATGGCTCCTACGAGCAGTACTTC. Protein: CAISGRDGSYEQYF.

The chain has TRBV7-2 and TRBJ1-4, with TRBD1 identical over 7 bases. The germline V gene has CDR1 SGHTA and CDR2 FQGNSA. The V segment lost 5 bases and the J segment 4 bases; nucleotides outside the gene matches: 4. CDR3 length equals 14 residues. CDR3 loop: CASSTGQFNEKLFF. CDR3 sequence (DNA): TGTGCCAGCAGCACGGGACAGTTTAATGAAAAACTGTTTTTT. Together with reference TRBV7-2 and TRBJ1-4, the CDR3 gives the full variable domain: GAGVSQSPSNKVTEKGKDVELRCDPISGHTALYWYRQSLGQGLEFLIYFQGNSAPDKSGLPSDRFSAERTGGSVSTLTIQRTQQEDSAVYLCASSTGQFNEKLFFGSGTQLSVL.

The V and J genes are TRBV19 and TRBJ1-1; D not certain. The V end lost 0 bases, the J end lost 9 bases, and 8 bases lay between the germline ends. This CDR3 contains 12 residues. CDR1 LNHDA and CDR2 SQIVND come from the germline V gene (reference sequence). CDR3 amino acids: CASSIDRAQAFF. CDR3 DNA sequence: TGTGCCAGTAGTATAGATCGGGCACAAGCTTTCTTT.

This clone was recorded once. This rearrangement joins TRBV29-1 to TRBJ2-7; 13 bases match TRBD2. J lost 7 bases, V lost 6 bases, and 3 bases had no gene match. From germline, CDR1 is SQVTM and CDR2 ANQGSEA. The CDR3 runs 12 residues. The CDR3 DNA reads TGCAGCGTAGGGACTAGCGGGGATGAGCAGTACTTC. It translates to CSVGTSGDEQYF.

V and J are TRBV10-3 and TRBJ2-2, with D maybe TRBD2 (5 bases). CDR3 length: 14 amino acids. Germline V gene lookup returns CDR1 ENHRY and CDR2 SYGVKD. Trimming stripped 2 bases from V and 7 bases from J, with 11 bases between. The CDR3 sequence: CAISEAFEGGELFF. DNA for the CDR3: TGTGCCATCAGTGAGGCCTTTGAGGGCGGGGAGCTGTTTTTT.

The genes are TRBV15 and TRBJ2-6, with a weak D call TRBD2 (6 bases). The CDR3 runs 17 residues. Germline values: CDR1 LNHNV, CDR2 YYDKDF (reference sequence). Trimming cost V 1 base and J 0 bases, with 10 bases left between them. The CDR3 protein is CATSRGGVGSGANVLTF. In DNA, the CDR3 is TGTGCCACCAGCAGAGGGGGGGTTGGCTCTGGGGCCAACGTCCTGACTTTC.

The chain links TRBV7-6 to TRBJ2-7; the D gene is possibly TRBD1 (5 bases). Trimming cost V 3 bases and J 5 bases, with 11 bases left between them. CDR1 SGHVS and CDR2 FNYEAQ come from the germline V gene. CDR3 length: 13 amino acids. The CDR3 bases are TGTGCCAGCAGCTTCGGCAGGGCGAACGAGCAGTACTTC. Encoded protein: CASSFGRANEQYF. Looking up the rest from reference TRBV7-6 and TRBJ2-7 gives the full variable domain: GAGVSQSPRYKVTKRGQDVALRCDPISGHVSLYWYRQALGQGPEFLTYFNYEAQQDKSGLPNDRFSAERPEGSISTLTIQRTEQRDSAMYRCASSFGRANEQYFGPGTRLTVT.

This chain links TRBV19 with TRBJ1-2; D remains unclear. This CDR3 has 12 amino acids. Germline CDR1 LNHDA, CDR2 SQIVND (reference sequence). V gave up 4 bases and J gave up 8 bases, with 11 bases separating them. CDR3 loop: CASSTGVGGYTF. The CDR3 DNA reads TGTGCCAGTAGTACCGGGGTTGGAGGCTACACCTTC. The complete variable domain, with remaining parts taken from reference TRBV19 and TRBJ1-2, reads DGGITQSPKYLFRKEGQNVTLSCEQNLNHDAMYWYRQDPGQGLRLIYYSQIVNDFQKGDIAEGYSVSREKKESFPLTVTSAQKNPTAFYLCASSTGVGGYTFGSGTRLTVV.